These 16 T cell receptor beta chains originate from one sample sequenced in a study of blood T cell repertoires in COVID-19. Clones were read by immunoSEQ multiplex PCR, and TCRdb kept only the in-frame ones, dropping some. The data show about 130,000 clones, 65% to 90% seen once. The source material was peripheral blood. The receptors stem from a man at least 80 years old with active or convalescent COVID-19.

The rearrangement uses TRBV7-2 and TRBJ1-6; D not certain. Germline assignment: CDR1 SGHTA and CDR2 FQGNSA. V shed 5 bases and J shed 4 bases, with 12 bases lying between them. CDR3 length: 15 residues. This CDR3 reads CASSLVNSYNSPLHF. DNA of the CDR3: TGTGCCAGCAGCCTGGTGAACAGTTATAATTCACCCCTCCACTTT.

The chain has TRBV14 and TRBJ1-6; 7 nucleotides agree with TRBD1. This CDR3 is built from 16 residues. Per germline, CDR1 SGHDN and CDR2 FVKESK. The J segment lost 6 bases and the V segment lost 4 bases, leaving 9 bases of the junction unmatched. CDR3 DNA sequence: TGTGCCAGCAGCCCTTACAGGGGAGTCGGTAATTCACCCCTCCACTTT. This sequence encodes CASSPYRGVGNSPLHF.

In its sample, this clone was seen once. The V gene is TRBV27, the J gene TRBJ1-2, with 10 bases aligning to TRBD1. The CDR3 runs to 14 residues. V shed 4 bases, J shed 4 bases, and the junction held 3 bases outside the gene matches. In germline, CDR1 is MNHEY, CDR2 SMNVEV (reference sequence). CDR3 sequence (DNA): TGTGCCAGCAGTTGGGGACAGGGGATCTATGGCTACACCTTC. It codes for CASSWGQGIYGYTF.

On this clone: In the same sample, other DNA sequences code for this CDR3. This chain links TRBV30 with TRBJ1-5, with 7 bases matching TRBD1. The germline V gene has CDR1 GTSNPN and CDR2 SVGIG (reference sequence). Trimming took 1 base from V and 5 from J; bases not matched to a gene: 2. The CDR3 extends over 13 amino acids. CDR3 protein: CAWSGQGDQPQHF. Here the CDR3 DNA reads TGTGCCTGGAGTGGACAGGGAGATCAGCCCCAGCATTTT.

CDR3 amino acids: CASSQGPLPTDTQYF. In nucleotides, the CDR3 is TGTGCCAGCAGCCAAGGGCCCCTCCCCACAGATACGCAGTATTTT. The chain has TRBV3-1 (or the pseudogene TRBV3-2) and TRBJ2-3, with unresolved D. V lost 1 base and J lost 2, with 10 bases in between. Germline V gives CDR1 LGHDT, CDR2 YNNKEL (reference sequence). CDR3 length: 15 amino acids.

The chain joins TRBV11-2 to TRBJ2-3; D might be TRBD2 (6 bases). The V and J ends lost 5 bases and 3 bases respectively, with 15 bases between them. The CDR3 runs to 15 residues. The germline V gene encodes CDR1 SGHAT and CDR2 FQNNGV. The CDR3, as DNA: TGTGCCAGCAGCCCAAAATGGGGGGATACAGATACGCAGTATTTT. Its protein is CASSPKWGDTDTQYF.

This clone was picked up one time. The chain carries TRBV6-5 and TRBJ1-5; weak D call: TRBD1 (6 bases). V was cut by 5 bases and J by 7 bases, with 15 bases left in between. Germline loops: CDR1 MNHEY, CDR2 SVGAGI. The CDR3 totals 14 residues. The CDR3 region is CASSPTGPQQPQHF. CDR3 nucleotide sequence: TGTGCCAGCAGTCCGACAGGTCCACAGCAGCCCCAGCATTTT.

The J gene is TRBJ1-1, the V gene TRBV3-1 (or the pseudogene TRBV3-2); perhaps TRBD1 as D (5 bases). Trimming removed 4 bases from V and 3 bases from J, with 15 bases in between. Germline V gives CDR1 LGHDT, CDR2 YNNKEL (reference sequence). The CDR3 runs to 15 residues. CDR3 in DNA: TGTGCCAGCAGCCGCCGCTGGGGGGAGGACACTGAAGCTTTCTTT. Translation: CASSRRWGEDTEAFF.

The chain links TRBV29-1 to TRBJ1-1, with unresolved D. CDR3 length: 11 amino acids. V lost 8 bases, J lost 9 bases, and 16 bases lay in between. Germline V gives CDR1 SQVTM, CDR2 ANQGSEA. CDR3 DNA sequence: TGCAGCTCCGCTTTCCTAGCGAAAGCTTTCTTT. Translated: CSSAFLAKAFF.

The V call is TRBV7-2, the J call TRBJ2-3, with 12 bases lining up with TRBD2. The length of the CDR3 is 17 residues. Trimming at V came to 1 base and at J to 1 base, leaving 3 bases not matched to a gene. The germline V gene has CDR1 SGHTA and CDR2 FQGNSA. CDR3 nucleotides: TGTGCCAGCAGCTTAGATGGACTAGCGGGACGCACAGATACGCAGTATTTT. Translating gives CASSLDGLAGRTDTQYF.

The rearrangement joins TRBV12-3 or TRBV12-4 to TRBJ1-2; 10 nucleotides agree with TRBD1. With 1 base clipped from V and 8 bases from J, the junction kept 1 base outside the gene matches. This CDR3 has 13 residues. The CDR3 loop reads CASSLVTGGGYTF. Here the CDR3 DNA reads TGTGCCAGCAGTTTAGTGACAGGGGGCGGCTACACCTTC.

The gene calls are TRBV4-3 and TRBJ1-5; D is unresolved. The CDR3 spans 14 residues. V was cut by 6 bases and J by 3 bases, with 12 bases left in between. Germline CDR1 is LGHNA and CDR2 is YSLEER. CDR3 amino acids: CASSLGLTNQPQHF. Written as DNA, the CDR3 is TGCGCCAGCAGTTTAGGACTGACCAATCAGCCCCAGCATTTT.

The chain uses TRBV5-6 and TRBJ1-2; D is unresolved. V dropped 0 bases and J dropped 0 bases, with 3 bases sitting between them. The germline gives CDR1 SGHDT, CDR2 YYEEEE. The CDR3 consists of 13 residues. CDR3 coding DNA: TGTGCCAGCAGCTTGGACACTAACTATGGCTACACCTTC. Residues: CASSLDTNYGYTF.

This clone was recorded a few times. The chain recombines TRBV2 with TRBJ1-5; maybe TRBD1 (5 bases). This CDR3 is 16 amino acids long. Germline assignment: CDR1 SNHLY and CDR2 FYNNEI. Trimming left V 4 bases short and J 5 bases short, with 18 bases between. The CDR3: CASSATGLRKDQPQHF. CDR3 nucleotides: TGTGCCAGCAGTGCCACGGGACTCCGAAAGGATCAGCCCCAGCATTTT.

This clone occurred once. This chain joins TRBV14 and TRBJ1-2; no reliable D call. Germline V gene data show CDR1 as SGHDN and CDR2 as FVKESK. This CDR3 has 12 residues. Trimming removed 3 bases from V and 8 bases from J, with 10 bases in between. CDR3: CASSHEVGGYTF. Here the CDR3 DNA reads TGTGCCAGCAGCCATGAGGTTGGCGGCTACACCTTC.

This CDR3 reads CASGLGNTIYF. The CDR3 bases are TGTGCCAGTGGGCTCGGAAACACCATATATTTT. V and J are TRBV19 and TRBJ1-3; D is undetermined. V was pared by 8 bases and J by 4 bases, with 6 bases between. This CDR3 region has 11 residues. The germline gives CDR1 LNHDA, CDR2 SQIVND (reference sequence).